Listed below are T cell receptor beta chains from one sample, sequenced in a study of blood T cell repertoires in COVID-19. Method: immunoSEQ multiplex PCR; TCRdb's copy keeps in-frame clones and lacks some. The table lists roughly 200,000 clones, 84% of them singletons. The sample taken for sequencing was PBMCs or T cells enriched from blood (not recorded which). The origin of the receptors is a woman in her twenties or thirties who had been exposed to COVID-19. CDR3s include the opening cysteine and the closing phenylalanine or tryptophan. Each record gives: D gene, J gene, clone size, V gene, CDR3 DNA, CDR3 protein. The D gene is left open where the match is weak. Expanded clones get a size class; other rows say once, few or many, or leave the size out.

NA | TRBJ1-2 | NA | TRBV7-9 | TGTGCCAGCAGCTCCCAGGGGATACCGCGCGATGGCTACACCTTC | CASSSQGIPRDGYTF
NA | TRBJ1-3 | NA | TRBV27 | TGTGCCAGCAGACCGTACAGGGAGAGAAACACCATATATTTT | CASRPYRERNTIYF
NA | TRBJ1-2 | few | TRBV7-9 | TGTGCCAGCAGCTCGGGGTGGGAGTATACCCATGGCTACACCTTC | CASSSGWEYTHGYTF
TRBD2 | TRBJ2-2 | few | TRBV20-1 | TGCAGTGCTAGTGCCATCCTGACTAGCGGGACGAACACCGGGGAGCTGTTTTTT | CSASAILTSGTNTGELFF
NA | TRBJ1-2 | NA | TRBV28 | TGTGCCAGCAGTTTCGGGGGGCAGGATGGCTACACCTTC | CASSFGGQDGYTF
NA | TRBJ1-1 | NA | TRBV11-1 | TGTGCCAGCAGCCTAGGCGCAGGGTTTCTGGACACTGAAGCTTTCTTT | CASSLGAGFLDTEAFF
TRBD2 | TRBJ2-1 | NA | TRBV7-6 | TGTGCCAGCAGCGTAGCGGGGGGAACTTTCAATGAGCAGTTCTTC | CASSVAGGTFNEQFF
TRBD1 | TRBJ1-4 | NA | TRBV30 | TGTGCCTGGAGTGTCTTTGGTGTCAGGGGGCGTCGGGACGGTAATGAAAAACTGTTTTTT | CAWSVFGVRGRRDGNEKLFF
NA | TRBJ1-2 | NA | TRBV6-1 | TGTGCCAGCAGTGAGGCAGGATCAGCTAACTATGGCTACACCTTC | CASSEAGSANYGYTF
TRBD1 | TRBJ2-7 | NA | TRBV27 | TGTGCCAGCACCAAAACCGGGACAGGGGGCTACGAGCAGTACTTC | CASTKTGTGGYEQYF
TRBD1 | TRBJ1-5 | NA | TRBV5-1 | TGCGCCAGCAGCCCCGGGACAGGGCGACCCCAGCCCCAGCATTTT | CASSPGTGRPQPQHF
TRBD2 | TRBJ2-3 | NA | TRBV7-2 | TGTGCCAGCAGCTTACCCCGAAGACTAGCGGGGGTAGGGGGTACGCAGTATTTT | CASSLPRRLAGVGGTQYF
TRBD1 | TRBJ1-4 | NA | TRBV18 | TGTGCCAGCTCACCCGCGGGACAGGGTGGGGAAAAACTGTTTTTT | CASSPAGQGGEKLFF
NA | TRBJ1-2 | once | TRBV6-5 | TGTGCCAGCAGGAGAACAGCAGGTATCCTACGCTACACCTTC | CASRRTAGILRYTF
NA | TRBJ2-1 | few | TRBV24-1 | TGTGCCACCAGTGGACTCGGCAATGAGCAGTTCTTC | CATSGLGNEQFF
TRBD1 | TRBJ2-7 | NA | TRBV6-5 | TGTGCCAGTCATTTACAGGGGATGCGCGAGCAGTACTTC | CASHLQGMREQYF
NA | TRBJ1-6 | NA | TRBV7-2 | TGTGCCAGCAGCTCGACAGATTATTCACCCCTCCACTTT | CASSSTDYSPLHF
TRBD1 | TRBJ1-2 | NA | TRBV28 | TGTGCCAGCAGTACCGTACAGGGGGCAACGATTGGCTACACCTTC | CASSTVQGATIGYTF
NA | TRBJ2-7 | once | TRBV6-6 | TGTGCCAGCAGGAGGACTTACGAGCAGTACTTC | CASRRTYEQYF
TRBD1 | TRBJ1-1 | NA | TRBV19 | TGTGCCAGTAGTTCGGGACAGGGAGGTTTGGACACTGAAGCTTTCTTT | CASSSGQGGLDTEAFF
NA | TRBJ1-5 | NA | TRBV27 | TGTGCCAGCAGTTTATCGGGGGGGAATCAGCCCCAGCATTTT | CASSLSGGNQPQHF
NA | TRBJ2-7 | NA | TRBV4-1 | TGCGCCAGCAGCTCTCCTCTCGGGGGGCTAGACGAGCAGTACTTC | CASSSPLGGLDEQYF
TRBD2 | TRBJ2-2 | NA | TRBV5-6 | TGTGCCAGCAGCGACTCGGGGAGCGGGGGGTCTAAATACGGGGAGCTGTTTTTT | CASSDSGSGGSKYGELFF